This T cell receptor (beta chain) originates from a study of T cells in Graves' hyperthyroidism and ophthalmopathy. Findings of the study overall: Model output signaled ophthalmopathy a median 6.5 months ahead of onset. Most clonotypes that expanded in the thyroid above 0.001 also showed up in blood. Ophthalmopathy cases were set apart from stable hyperthyroidism by a 13 V-J model.

This clonotype was picked up many times. The antigen is unknown. The CDR3 length is 11 residues. CDR1 and CDR2 from the germline V gene are MNHEY and SVGAGI. The germline V and J ends were trimmed by 0 bases and 5 bases, with 2 bases remaining between them. Amplification of TCR beta CDR3 regions was performed using RNA transcripts as template. In the first-round RT-PCR of the TCR CDR3, the HTBI primer set was used. A single record per CDR3 protein comes from TCRdb applying MiXCR to the multiplex PCR reads. The repertoire holds over 150,000 distinct CDR3 sequences, with 15% to 20% as singletons. The source material was blood. The chain employs TRBV6-5 and TRBJ2-7, with D hard to call. The receptor was derived from a woman between 45 and 60 years old with Graves' hyperthyroidism. The CDR3 loop is CASSYSDEQYF. CDR3 nucleotide sequence: TGTGCCAGCAGTTACTCAGACGAGCAGTACTTC.